This TCR beta chain was documented in a study of cytomegalovirus exposure and HLA in healthy donors. Study findings and constraints: Excluded were some V segments that proved indistinguishable, including TRBV6-2 and TRBV6-3.

On this clone itself: Its antigen is currently unknown.

The PCR had 60 Vbeta and 13 Jbeta primers. Clones were sequenced by immunoSEQ multiplex PCR, and TCRdb holds only the in-frame ones, with some missing. The table shows under 150,000 clones, with roughly 80% occurring only once. Germline V lookup: CDR1 LNHDA, CDR2 SQIVND (reference sequence). The CDR3 contains 14 residues. V trimming: 4 bases; J trimming: 5 bases; junction bases outside the gene matches: 5. The specimen sequenced was PBMCs. The receptor was derived from a man aged 18 to 29 in good health and CMV-seronegative. This chain joins TRBV19 and TRBJ1-2, with 9 bases aligning to TRBD1. The CDR3 sequence: CASSTTGTGYGYTF. The DNA of the CDR3 is TGTGCCAGTAGTACAACCGGGACAGGGTATGGCTACACCTTC.